The present T cell receptor beta chain was sequenced within a study of vaccination effects on CD4 cells after COVID-19. Across the study: Viral peptide pool expansion of antigen-specific CD4+ T cells preceded sequencing in the ViraFEST assay. The researchers cultured approximately 2 million PBMC per well with roughly 11 IU/ml IL-2 and roughly 10 ug/ml peptides.

This table comes from immunoSEQ multiplex PCR, and its TCRdb copy is limited to in-frame clones, with some not included. The sample includes 40,000 or so clones, under 85% of them seen just once. This CDR3 has 17 residues. V lost 0 bases and J lost 5; bases outside the gene matches: 9. Germline CDR1 is SGHRS and CDR2 is YFSETQ. General study findings and limits: In healthy vaccinees, only 1 of 255 vaccine-induced clones cross-reacted with common cold coronaviruses.

This clone was recorded once. Its antigen is not known. Around day 10 of culture, CD4+ T cells were separated out. Half the medium was replaced with IL-2 medium on days 3 and 7. The rearrangement uses TRBV5-1 and TRBJ2-5; the match to TRBD2 covers 11 bases. The receptor was derived from a human donor who received a COVID-19 vaccine. Sequenced material: CD4+ T cells from PBMCs cultured without peptide, taken before COVID-19 vaccination. The CDR3 sequence: CASSLASLAGGMETQYF. DNA for the CDR3: TGCGCCAGCAGCTTGGCATCCCTAGCGGGGGGCATGGAGACCCAGTACTTC.